The subject of this entry is one T cell receptor (beta chain). This specimen includes other DNA sequences encoding the same CDR3. The data were taken from a study of shared clonotypes between healthy human individuals. V was shortened by 2 bases and J by 7 bases, with 9 bases between the two germline ends. Germline values: CDR1 SGHTA, CDR2 FQGNSA. The CDR3 length is 13 residues. The table came from immunoSEQ multiplex PCR; TCRdb's copy has only in-frame clones and leaves some out. The data show roughly 2 million clones, approximately 94% seen once. Material for sequencing was naive CD4+ T cells sorted from blood. Noted subset: CD45RA+ positively selected. This sequence originates from a man aged 18 to 30 in good health. This chain joins TRBV7-2 and TRBJ1-5; D is unclear. CDR3 region: CASSLRGGQPQHF. The CDR3 DNA reads as TGTGCCAGCAGCTTACGGGGTGGGCAGCCCCAGCATTTT.